This T cell receptor beta chain was captured by sequencing in a study of CD4 T cells in relation to SARS-CoV-2 and coronaviruses. The overall study: TCR beta CDR3s were sequenced after roughly nine-day antigen culture of PBMCs. The negative reference was HIV-1 Nef peptide pool or peptide-free culture. The study, taken as a whole, reports: Samples before the pandemic and after infection were not matched within any donor.

Germline assignment: CDR1 SGHTA and CDR2 FQGNSA. V shed 6 bases and J 7 bases; nucleotides not matched to a gene: 11. CDR3 size: 15 residues. Turning to this clone: Its antigen remains unidentified.

The table came from immunoSEQ multiplex PCR; TCRdb's copy has only in-frame clones and leaves some out. The data contain about 20,000 clones, under 85% of them singletons. CD4+ T cells from unexposed donors were obtained before the COVID-19 pandemic (2011-2018). The cells were cultured for about 10 days before CD4+ T cells were isolated. Testing used SARS-CoV-2 S/N and four cold-coronavirus spikes on unexposed-donor CD4+ T cells, cells permitting. The TCR comes from a human donor in good health. The sample comprised CD4+ T cells from PBMCs, cultured in vitro. This rearrangement joins TRBV7-2 to TRBJ2-1; 8 nucleotides line up with TRBD2. The CDR3 region has the DNA TGTGCCAGCAGATCACCGGGACTAGAATTAAATGAGCAGTTCTTC. Protein sequence: CASRSPGLELNEQFF.